This T cell receptor (beta chain) was captured by sequencing in a study of human T cells and chemical hapten exposure. Study context: Each patient's scalp received weekly diphenylcyclopropenone throughout the approximately 22-week study.

Time point specified: patch test 1, 2 weeks after DPC sensitization. Treatment noted: therapeutic diphenylcyclopropenone sensitization with weekly scalp DPC. The CDR3 spans 12 residues. The V gene lost 6 bases and the J gene lost 10 bases, with 15 bases spanning the gap. Germline CDR1 and CDR2: SGDLS and YYNGEE. From the RACE reads, TCRdb called clonotypes with MiXCR, one entry per CDR3 protein. The table includes under 130,000 distinct CDR3 sequences, around 10% detected once. This chain connects TRBV9 to TRBJ2-3; a weak D match, TRBD1 (6 bases). This material consisted of whole blood, taken in connection with sensitization to the hapten diphenylcyclopropenone (DPC). The TCR comes from a woman aged 40 to 50 with alopecia areata. Some clones in this sample may be carry-over from other donors' samples. The CDR3 here is CASTRDTGAQYF. CDR3 sequence (DNA): TGTGCCAGCACCCGGGACACCGGAGCGCAGTATTTT.